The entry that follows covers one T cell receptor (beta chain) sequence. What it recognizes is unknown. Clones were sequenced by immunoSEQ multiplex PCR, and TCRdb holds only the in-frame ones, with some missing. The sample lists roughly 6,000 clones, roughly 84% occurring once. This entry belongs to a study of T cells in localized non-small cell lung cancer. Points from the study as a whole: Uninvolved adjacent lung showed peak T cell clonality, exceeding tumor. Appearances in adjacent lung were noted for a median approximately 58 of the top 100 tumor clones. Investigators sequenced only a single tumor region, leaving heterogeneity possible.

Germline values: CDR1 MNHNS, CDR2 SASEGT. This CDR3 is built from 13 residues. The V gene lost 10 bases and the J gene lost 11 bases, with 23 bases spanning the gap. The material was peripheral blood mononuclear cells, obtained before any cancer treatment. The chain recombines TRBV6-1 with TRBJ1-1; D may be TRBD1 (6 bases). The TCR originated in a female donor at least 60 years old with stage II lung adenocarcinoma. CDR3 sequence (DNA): TGTGCCACCAGGTGGGGGCGGGCGTCGGGGGCTTTCTTT. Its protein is CATRWGRASGAFF.